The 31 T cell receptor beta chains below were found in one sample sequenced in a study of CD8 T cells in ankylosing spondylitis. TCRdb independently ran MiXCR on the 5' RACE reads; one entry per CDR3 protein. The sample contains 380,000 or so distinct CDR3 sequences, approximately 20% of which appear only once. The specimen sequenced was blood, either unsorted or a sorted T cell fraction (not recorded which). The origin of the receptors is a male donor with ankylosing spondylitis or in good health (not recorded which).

This CDR3 is CASSPVDRGPYEQYF. The CDR3 coding sequence is TGCGCCAGCAGCCCAGTGGACAGGGGACCCTACGAGCAGTACTTC. The gene calls are TRBV4-1 and TRBJ2-7; 9 bases are a match to TRBD1. J lost 2 bases, V lost 4 bases, and 6 bases had no gene match. This CDR3 is built from 15 residues. Germline V gives CDR1 MGHRA, CDR2 YSYEKL.

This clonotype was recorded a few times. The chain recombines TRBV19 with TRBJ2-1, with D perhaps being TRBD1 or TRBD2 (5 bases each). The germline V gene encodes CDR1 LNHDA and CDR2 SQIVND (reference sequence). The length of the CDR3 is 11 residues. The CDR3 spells CVTGLGNEQFF. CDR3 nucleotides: TGTGTTACAGGACTGGGCAATGAGCAGTTCTTC. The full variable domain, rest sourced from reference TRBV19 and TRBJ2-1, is DGGITQSPKYLFRKEGQNVTLSCEQNLNHDAMYWYRQDPGQGLRLIYYSQIVNDFQKGDIAEGYSVSREKKESFPLTVTSAQKNPTAFYLCVTGLGNEQFFGPGTRLTVL.

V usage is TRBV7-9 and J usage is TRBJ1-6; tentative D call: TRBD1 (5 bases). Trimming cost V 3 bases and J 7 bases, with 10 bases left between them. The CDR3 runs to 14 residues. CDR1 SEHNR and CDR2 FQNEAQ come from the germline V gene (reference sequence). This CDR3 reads CASSFPGFNSPLHF. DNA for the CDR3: TGTGCCAGCAGCTTTCCAGGGTTCAATTCACCCCTCCACTTT.

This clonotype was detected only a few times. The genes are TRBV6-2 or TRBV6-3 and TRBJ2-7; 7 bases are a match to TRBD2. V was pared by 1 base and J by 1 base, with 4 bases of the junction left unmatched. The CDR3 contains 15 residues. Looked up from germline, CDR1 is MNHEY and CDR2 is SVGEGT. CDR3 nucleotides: TGTGCCAGCAGTTACTTTGGGGGGGGTTCCTACGAGCAGTACTTC. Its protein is CASSYFGGGSYEQYF.

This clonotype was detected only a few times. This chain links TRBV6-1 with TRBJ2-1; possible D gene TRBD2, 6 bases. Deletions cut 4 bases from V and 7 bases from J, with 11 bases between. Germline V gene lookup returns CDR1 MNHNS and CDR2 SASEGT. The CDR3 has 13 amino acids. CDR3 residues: CASSGLGSNEQFF. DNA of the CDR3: TGTGCCAGCAGTGGACTAGGATCGAATGAGCAGTTCTTC.

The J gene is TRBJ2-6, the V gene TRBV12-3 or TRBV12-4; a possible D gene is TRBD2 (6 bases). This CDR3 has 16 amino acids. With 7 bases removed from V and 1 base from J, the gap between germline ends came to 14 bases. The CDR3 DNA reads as TGTGCCAGCACCGGGGGAAGACATTCTGGGGCCAACGTCCTGACTTTC. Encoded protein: CASTGGRHSGANVLTF.

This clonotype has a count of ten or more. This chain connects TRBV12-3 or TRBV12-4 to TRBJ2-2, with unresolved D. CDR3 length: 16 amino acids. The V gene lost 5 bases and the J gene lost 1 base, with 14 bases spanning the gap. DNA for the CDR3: TGTGCCAGCAGTCCGCTTATTGGCAGGAACACCGGGGAGCTGTTTTTT. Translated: CASSPLIGRNTGELFF.

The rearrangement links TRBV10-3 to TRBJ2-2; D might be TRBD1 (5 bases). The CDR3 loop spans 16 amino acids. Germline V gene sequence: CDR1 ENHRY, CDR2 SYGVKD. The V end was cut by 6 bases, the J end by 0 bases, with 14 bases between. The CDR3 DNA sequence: TGTGCCATCAGGGCCGACAGAAACGCGAACACCGGGGAGCTGTTTTTT. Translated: CAIRADRNANTGELFF.

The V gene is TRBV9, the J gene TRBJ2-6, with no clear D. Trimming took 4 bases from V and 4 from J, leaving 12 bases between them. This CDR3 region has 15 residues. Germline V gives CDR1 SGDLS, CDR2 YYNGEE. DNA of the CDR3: TGTGCCAGCAGCCCGAGTACCGTAGGGGCCAACGTCCTGACTTTC. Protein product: CASSPSTVGANVLTF. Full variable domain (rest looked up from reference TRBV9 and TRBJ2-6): DSGVTQTPKHLITATGQRVTLRCSPRSGDLSVYWYQQSLDQGLQFLIQYYNGEERAKGNILERFSAQQFPDLHSELNLSSLELGDSALYFCASSPSTVGANVLTFGAGSRLTVL.

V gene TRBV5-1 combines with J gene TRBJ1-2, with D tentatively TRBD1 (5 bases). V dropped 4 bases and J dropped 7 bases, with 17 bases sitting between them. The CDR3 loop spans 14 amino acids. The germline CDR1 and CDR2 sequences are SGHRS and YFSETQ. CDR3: CASSQETEVLGYTF. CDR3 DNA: TGCGCCAGCAGCCAGGAGACAGAGGTCCTTGGCTACACCTTC.

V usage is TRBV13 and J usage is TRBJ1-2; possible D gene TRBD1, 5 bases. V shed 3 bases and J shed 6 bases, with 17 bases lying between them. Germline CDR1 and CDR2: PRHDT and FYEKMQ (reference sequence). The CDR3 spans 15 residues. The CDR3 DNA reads TGTGCCAGCAGCTTCGCTGGGGCCTCCCCCGATGGCTACACCTTC. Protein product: CASSFAGASPDGYTF.

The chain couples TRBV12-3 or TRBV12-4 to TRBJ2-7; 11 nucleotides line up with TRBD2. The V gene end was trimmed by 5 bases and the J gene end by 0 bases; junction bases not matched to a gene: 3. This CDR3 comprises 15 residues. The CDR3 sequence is CASSEGLAASYEQYF. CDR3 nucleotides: TGTGCCAGCAGTGAGGGACTAGCGGCCTCCTACGAGCAGTACTTC.

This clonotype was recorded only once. The CDR3 is CASSLAGGGWETQYF. In DNA form, the CDR3 reads TGTGCCAGCAGCTTAGCAGGAGGGGGCTGGGAGACCCAGTACTTC. The V call is TRBV7-9, the J call TRBJ2-5; possibly TRBD1 for D (7 bases). Germline loops: CDR1 SEHNR, CDR2 FQNEAQ (reference sequence). CDR3 length: 15 residues. Trimming left V 0 bases short and J 5 bases short, with 13 bases between. The entire variable domain, with the rest obtained from reference TRBV7-9 and TRBJ2-5, is as follows: DTGVSQNPRHKITKRGQNVTFRCDPISEHNRLYWYRQTLGQGPEFLTYFQNEAQLEKSRLLSDRFSAERPKGSFSTLEIQRTEQGDSAMYLCASSLAGGGWETQYFGPGTRLLVL.

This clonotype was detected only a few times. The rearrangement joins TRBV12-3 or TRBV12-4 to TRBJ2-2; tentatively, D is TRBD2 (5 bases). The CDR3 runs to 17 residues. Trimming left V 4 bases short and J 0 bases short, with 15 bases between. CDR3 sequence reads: CASSSPPTKTNTGELFF. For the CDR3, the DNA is TGTGCCAGCAGTTCCCCGCCGACTAAAACGAACACCGGGGAGCTGTTTTTT.

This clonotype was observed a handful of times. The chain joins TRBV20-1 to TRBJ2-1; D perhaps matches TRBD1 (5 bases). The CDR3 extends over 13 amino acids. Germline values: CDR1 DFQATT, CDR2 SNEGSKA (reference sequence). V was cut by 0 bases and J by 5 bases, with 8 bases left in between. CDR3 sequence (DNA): TGCAGTGCTAGAGATCAGACAGACAATGAGCAGTTCTTC. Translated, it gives CSARDQTDNEQFF.

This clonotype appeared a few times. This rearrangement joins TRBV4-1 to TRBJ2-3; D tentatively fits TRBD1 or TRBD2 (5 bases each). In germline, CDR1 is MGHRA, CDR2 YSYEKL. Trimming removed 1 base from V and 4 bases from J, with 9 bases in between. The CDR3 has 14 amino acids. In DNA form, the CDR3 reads TGCGCCAGCAGCCAAGGGGACCGCGCAGATACGCAGTATTTT. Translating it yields CASSQGDRADTQYF.

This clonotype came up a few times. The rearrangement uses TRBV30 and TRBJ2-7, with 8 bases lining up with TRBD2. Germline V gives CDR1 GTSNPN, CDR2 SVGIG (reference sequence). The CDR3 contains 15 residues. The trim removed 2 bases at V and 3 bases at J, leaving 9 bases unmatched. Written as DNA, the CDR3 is TGTGCCTGGAGTTCGGGAGGGCTAACCTTCTACGAGCAGTACTTC. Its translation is CAWSSGGLTFYEQYF. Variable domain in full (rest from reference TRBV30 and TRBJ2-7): SQTIHQWPATLVQPVGSPLSLECTVEGTSNPNLYWYRQAAGRGLQLLFYSVGIGQISSEVPQNLSASRPQDRQFILSSKKLLLSDSGFYLCAWSSGGLTFYEQYFGPGTRLTVT.

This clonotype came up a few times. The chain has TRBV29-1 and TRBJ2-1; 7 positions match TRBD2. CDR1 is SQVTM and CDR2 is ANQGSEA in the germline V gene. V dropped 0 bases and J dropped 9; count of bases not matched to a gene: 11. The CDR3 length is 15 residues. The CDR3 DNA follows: TGCAGCGTTGAAGACGAAGGACTAGTCGTGAGTGAGCAGTTCTTC. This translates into CSVEDEGLVVSEQFF.

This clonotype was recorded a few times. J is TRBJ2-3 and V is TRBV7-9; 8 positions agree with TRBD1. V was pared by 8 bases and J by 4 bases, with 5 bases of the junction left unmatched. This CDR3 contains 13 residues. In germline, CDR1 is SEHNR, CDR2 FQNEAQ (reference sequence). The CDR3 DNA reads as TGTGCCAGCGCAGGGGGCGTCTCAGATACGCAGTATTTT. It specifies CASAGGVSDTQYF.

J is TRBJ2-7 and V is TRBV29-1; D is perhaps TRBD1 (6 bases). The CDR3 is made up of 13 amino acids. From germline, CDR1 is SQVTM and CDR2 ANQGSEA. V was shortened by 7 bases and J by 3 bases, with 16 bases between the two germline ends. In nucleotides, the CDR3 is TGCAGCGCCCAAGCAGGGGCTGGCTACGAGCAGTACTTC. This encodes CSAQAGAGYEQYF.

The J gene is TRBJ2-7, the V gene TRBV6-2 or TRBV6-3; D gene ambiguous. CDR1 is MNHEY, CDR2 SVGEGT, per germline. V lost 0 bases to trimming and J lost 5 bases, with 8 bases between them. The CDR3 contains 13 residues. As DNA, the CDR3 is TGTGCCAGCAGTTACTCGGAGAACCACGAGCAGTACTTC. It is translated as CASSYSENHEQYF.

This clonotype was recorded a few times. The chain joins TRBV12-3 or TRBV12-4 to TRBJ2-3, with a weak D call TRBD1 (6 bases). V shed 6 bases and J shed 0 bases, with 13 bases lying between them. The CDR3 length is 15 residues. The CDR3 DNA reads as TGTGCCAGCAGCCGGACCAGGGGAAGCACAGATACGCAGTATTTT. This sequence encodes CASSRTRGSTDTQYF.

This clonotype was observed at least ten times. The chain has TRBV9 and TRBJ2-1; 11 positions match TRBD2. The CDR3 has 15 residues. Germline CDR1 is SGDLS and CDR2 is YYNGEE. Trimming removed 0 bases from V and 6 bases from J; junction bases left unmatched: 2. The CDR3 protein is CASSVVSGGANEQFF. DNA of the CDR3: TGTGCCAGCAGCGTAGTTAGCGGGGGGGCCAATGAGCAGTTCTTC. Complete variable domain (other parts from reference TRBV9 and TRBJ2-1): DSGVTQTPKHLITATGQRVTLRCSPRSGDLSVYWYQQSLDQGLQFLIQYYNGEERAKGNILERFSAQQFPDLHSELNLSSLELGDSALYFCASSVVSGGANEQFFGPGTRLTVL.

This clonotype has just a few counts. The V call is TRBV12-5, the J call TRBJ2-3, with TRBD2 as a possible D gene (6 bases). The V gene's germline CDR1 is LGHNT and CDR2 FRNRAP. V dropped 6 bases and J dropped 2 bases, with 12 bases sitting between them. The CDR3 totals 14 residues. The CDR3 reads CASGEGRNTDTQYF. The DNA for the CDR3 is TGTGCTAGTGGGGAGGGTCGGAACACAGATACGCAGTATTTT.

The CDR3 region is CASSPTELAGVHNEQFF. Written as DNA, the CDR3 is TGCGCCAGCAGCCCGACAGAGCTAGCGGGGGTGCACAATGAGCAGTTCTTC. The chain has TRBV4-1 and TRBJ2-1; the match to TRBD2 covers 10 bases. With 4 bases clipped from V and 5 bases from J, the junction kept 11 bases outside the gene matches. This CDR3 contains 17 residues. The germline CDR1 and CDR2 sequences are MGHRA and YSYEKL.

The DNA for the CDR3 is TGTGCCAGCAGCCAAGATAGCATTGGCTCCAACACAGATACGCAGTATTTT. Residues: CASSQDSIGSNTDTQYF. The chain carries TRBV14 and TRBJ2-3; D not certain. The CDR3 is made up of 17 amino acids. V was trimmed by 0 bases and J by 2 bases, leaving 15 bases between them. Per the germline V gene, CDR1 is SGHDN and CDR2 is FVKESK.

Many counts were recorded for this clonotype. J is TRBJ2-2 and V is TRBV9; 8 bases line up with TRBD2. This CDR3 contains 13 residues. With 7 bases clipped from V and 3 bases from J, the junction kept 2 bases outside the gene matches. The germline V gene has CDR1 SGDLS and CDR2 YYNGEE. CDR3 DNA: TGTGCCAGCGAACTAGCGGACACCGGGGAGCTGTTTTTT. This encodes CASELADTGELFF.

This CDR3 is CASSWGTDEYEQYF. The CDR3 DNA is TGTGCCAGCAGTTGGGGGACAGACGAGTACGAGCAGTACTTC. The chain combines TRBV12-3 or TRBV12-4 with TRBJ2-7, with 7 bases that match TRBD1. This CDR3 comprises 14 residues. After removal of 4 bases from V and 4 bases from J, the junction contained 7 bases not matched to a gene.

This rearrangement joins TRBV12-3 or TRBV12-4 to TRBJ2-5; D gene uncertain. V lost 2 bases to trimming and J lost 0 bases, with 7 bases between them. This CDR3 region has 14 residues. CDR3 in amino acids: CASSLWQDQETQYF. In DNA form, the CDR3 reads TGTGCCAGCAGTTTATGGCAAGACCAAGAGACCCAGTACTTC.

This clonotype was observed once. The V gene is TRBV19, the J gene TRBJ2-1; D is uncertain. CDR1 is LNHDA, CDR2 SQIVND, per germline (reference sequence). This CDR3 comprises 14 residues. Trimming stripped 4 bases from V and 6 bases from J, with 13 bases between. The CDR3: CASSTNPRANEQFF. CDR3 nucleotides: TGTGCCAGTAGTACCAACCCTAGAGCCAATGAGCAGTTCTTC.

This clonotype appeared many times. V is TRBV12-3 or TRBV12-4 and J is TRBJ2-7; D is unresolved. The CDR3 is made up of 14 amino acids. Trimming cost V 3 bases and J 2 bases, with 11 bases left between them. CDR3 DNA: TGTGCCAGCAGTTTTGGCGCCGGTCCCTACGAGCAGTACTTC. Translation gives CASSFGAGPYEQYF.